Presented here are 5 T cell receptor beta chains from one specimen sequenced in a study of vaccination and CD4 T cells after COVID-19. Their antigens remain unidentified. Cultured CD4+ T-cell DNA underwent Oncomine TCR Beta short-read sequencing. TCRdb called the PCR reads again in MiXCR, with one record for every CDR3 protein. The sample includes about 20,000 distinct CDR3 sequences, nearly 50% of them seen just once. Treatment given: roughly 10-day PBMC culture with coronavirus spike peptide pools or control peptides (ViraFEST assay). The sample comprised CD4+ T cells from blood, cultured in vitro. The receptor set was obtained from a human donor who had recovered from COVID-19.

V gene TRBV7-2 combines with J gene TRBJ2-2; the D gene is possibly TRBD2 (5 bases). The germline CDR1 and CDR2 sequences are SGHTA and FQGNSA. This CDR3 comprises 16 residues. The ends were cut back, 5 bases at V and 4 bases at J, with 17 bases in the middle. The CDR3 is CASSPGRGGGTGELFF. The CDR3 DNA sequence: TGTGCCAGCAGCCCTGGGAGAGGTGGCGGCACCGGGGAGCTGTTTTTT.

This clonotype was seen only a few times. The rearrangement joins TRBV19 to TRBJ2-3; 8 bases match TRBD1. Germline V gene sequence: CDR1 LNHDA, CDR2 SQIVND (reference sequence). The CDR3 sequence is 14 residues long. V shed 7 bases and J 8 bases; nucleotides not matched to a gene: 11. CDR3 residues: CASMGTGGLSTQYF. The CDR3 bases are TGTGCCAGTATGGGGACAGGCGGACTCAGTACGCAGTATTTT.

This clonotype was seen only once. V usage is TRBV7-9 and J usage is TRBJ2-5, with TRBD1 matching over 7 bases. Per the germline V gene, CDR1 is SEHNR and CDR2 is FQNEAQ (reference sequence). Trimming took 5 bases from V and 2 from J; bases not matched to a gene: 5. The CDR3 loop spans 14 amino acids. The CDR3 DNA reads as TGTGCCAGCAGCCCCGACAGGGAACAAGAGACCCAGTACTTC. Amino acids: CASSPDREQETQYF.

This clonotype has a handful of counts. The chain is built from TRBV12-3 or TRBV12-4 and TRBJ2-5; 7 nucleotides line up with TRBD2. CDR3 length equals 16 residues. Trimming took 4 bases from V and 1 from J; bases not matched to a gene: 9. The CDR3 here is CASSWVYSGSQETQYF. The CDR3 nucleotides read TGTGCCAGCAGTTGGGTCTATAGCGGGTCCCAAGAGACCCAGTACTTC.

This clonotype occurred a few times. The chain combines TRBV6-1 with TRBJ2-5; D uncertain. The CDR3 contains 12 residues. Germline V CDR1 and CDR2: MNHNS, SASEGT. Trimming pared 2 bases from V and 4 bases from J, leaving 5 bases between. CDR3 protein: CASSERAETQYF. CDR3 coding DNA: TGTGCCAGCAGTGAAAGGGCAGAGACCCAGTACTTC.